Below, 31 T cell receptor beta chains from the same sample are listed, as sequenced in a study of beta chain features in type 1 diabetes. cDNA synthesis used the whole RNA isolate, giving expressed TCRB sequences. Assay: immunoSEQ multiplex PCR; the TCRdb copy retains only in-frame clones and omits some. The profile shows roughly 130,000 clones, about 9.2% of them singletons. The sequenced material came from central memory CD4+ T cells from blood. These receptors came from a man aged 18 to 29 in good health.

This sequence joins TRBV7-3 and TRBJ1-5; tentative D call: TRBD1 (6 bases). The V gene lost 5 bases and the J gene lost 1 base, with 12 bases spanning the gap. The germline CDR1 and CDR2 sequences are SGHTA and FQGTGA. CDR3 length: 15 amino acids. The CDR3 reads CASSPQGTSNQPQHF. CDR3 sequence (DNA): TGTGCCAGCAGCCCACAGGGTACCAGCAATCAGCCCCAGCATTTT.

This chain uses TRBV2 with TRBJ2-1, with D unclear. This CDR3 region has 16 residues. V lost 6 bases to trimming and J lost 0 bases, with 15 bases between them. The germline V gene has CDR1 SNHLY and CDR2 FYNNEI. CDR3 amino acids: CASSAEVLSSYNEQFF. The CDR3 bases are TGTGCCAGCAGCGCGGAAGTTCTGAGCTCCTACAATGAGCAGTTCTTC.

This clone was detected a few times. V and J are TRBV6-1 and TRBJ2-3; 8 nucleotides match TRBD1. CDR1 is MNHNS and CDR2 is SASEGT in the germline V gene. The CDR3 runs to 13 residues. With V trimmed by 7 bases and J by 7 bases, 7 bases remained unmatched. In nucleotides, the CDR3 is TGTGCCAGCACTTGGCAGGGGGCTAATACGCAGTATTTT. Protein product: CASTWQGANTQYF.

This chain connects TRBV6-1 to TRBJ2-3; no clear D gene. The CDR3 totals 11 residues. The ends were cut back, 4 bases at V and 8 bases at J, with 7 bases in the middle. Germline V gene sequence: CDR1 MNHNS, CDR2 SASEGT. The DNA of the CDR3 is TGTGCCAGCAGTGGTGAGAGTACGCAGTATTTT. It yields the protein CASSGESTQYF.

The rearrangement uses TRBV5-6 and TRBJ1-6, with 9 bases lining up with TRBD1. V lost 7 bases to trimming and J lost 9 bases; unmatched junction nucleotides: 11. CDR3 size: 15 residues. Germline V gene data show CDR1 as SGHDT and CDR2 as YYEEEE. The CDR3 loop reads CASQTLQGAGSPLHF. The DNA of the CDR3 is TGTGCCAGCCAAACCCTACAGGGGGCCGGTTCACCCCTCCACTTT.

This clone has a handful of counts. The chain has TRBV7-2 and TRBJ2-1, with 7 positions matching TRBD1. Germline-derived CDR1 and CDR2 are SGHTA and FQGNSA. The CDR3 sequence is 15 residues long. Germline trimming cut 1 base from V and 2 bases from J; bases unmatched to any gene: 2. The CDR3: CASSLGQGAYNEQFF. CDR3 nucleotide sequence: TGTGCCAGCAGCTTAGGACAGGGTGCCTACAATGAGCAGTTCTTC.

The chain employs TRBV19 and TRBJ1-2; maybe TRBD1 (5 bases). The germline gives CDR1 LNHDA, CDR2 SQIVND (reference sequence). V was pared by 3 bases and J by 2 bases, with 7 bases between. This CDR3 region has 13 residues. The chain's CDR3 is CASSIQGNYGYTF. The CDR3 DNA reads TGTGCCAGTAGTATTCAGGGAAACTATGGCTACACCTTC.

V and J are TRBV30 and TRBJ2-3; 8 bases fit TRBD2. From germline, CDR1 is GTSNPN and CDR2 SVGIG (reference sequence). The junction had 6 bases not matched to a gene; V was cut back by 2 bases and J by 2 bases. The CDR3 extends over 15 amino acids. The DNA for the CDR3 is TGTGCCTGGAGTTCGAGCGGGGGCCTCACAGATACGCAGTATTTT. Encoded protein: CAWSSSGGLTDTQYF.

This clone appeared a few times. This chain's CDR3 is CASSPGRESYGYTF. The CDR3 coding sequence is TGTGCCAGCAGCCCAGGGAGGGAAAGCTATGGCTACACCTTC. V gene TRBV7-2 combines with J gene TRBJ1-2; TRBD1 might be the D (5 bases). Germline V gene data show CDR1 as SGHTA and CDR2 as FQGNSA. The V end was cut by 5 bases, the J end by 4 bases, with 14 bases between. CDR3 length: 14 residues.

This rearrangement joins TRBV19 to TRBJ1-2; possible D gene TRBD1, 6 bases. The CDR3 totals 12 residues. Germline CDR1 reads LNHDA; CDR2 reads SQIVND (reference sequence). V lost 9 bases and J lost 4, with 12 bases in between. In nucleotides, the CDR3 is TGTGCCAGCTCTGACAGGTCCTATGGCTACACCTTC. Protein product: CASSDRSYGYTF.

CDR3 sequence (DNA): TGTGCCACCAGCAGAGATACTCAGGGGGCTATGCAGTACTTC. Its protein is CATSRDTQGAMQYF. The genes are TRBV15 and TRBJ2-7, with 8 bases that match TRBD1. The CDR3 contains 14 residues. CDR1 and CDR2 from the germline V gene are LNHNV and YYDKDF (reference sequence). V shed 0 bases, J shed 9 bases, and the junction held 7 bases outside the gene matches.

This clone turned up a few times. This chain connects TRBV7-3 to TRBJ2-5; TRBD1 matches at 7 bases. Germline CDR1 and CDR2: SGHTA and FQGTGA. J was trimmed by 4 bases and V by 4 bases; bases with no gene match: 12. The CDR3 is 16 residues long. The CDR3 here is CASSSGQSAELETQYF. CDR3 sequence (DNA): TGTGCCAGCAGCTCGGGACAGTCCGCCGAATTAGAGACCCAGTACTTC.

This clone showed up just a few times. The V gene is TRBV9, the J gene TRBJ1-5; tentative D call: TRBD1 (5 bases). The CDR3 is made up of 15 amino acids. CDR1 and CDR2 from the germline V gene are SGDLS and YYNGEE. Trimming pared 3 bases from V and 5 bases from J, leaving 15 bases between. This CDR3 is CASSETPGPDQPQHF. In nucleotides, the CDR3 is TGTGCCAGCAGCGAAACCCCAGGGCCAGATCAGCCCCAGCATTTT.

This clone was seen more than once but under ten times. The CDR3 region is CASSLQATSSTDTQYF. The DNA for the CDR3 is TGTGCCAGCAGCCTACAAGCGACCTCTAGCACAGATACGCAGTATTTT. The V and J genes are TRBV7-2 and TRBJ2-3; D is unclear. The germline V gene has CDR1 SGHTA and CDR2 FQGNSA. The CDR3 is 16 residues long. Trimming pared 5 bases from V and 0 bases from J, leaving 15 bases between.

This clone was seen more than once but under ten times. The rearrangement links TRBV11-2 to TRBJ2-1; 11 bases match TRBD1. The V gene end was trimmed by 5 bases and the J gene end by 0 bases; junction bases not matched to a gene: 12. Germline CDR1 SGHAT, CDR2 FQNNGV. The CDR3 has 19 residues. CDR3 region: CASSPRIGTGGASYNEQFF. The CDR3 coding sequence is TGTGCCAGCAGCCCCCGAATTGGGACAGGGGGAGCCTCCTACAATGAGCAGTTCTTC.

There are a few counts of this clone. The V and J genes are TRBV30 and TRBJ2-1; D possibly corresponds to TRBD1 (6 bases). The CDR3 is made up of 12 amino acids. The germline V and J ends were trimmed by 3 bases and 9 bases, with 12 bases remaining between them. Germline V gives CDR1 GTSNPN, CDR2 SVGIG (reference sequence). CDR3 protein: CAWSQGTGEQFF. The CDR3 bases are TGTGCCTGGAGCCAGGGGACGGGTGAGCAGTTCTTC.

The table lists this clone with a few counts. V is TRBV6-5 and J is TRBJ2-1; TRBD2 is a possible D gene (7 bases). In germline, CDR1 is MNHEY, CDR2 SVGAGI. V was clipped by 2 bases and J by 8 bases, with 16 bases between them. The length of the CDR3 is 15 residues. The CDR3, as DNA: TGTGCCAGCAGTTACCGCGGGGGCCTCGGGGATGAGCAGTTCTTC. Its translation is CASSYRGGLGDEQFF.

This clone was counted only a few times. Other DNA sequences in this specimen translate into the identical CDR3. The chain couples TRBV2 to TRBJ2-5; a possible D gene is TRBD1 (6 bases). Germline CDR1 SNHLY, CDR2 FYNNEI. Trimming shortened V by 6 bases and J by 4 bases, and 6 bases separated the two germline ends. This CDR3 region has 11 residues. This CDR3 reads CASSRGETQYF. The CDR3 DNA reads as TGTGCCAGCAGCAGGGGAGAGACCCAGTACTTC.

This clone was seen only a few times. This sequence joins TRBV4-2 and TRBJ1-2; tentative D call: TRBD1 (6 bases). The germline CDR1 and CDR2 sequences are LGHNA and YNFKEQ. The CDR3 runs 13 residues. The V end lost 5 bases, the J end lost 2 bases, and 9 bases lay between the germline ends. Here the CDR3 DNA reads TGTGCCAGCAGCGACGGGACAAACTATGGCTACACCTTC. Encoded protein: CASSDGTNYGYTF.

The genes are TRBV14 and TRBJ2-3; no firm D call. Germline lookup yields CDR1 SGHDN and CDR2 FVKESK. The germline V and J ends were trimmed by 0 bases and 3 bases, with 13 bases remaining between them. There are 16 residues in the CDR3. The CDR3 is CASSQEYAASTDTQYF. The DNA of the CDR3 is TGTGCCAGCAGCCAAGAATACGCGGCGAGTACAGATACGCAGTATTTT.

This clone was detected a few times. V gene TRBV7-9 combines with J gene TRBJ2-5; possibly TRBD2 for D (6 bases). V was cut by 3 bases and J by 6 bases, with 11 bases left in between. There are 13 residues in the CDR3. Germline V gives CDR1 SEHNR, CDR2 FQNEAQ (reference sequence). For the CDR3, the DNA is TGTGCCAGCAGCTTGGGGGACTGGAAGACCCAGTACTTC. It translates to CASSLGDWKTQYF.

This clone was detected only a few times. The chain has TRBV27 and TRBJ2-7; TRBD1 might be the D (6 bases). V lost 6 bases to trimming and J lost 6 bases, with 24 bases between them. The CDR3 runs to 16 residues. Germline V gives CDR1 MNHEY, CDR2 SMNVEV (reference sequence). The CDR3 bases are TGTGCCAGCAGCGCCGGGACAAACACTCGCATCCGCGAGCAGTACTTC. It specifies CASSAGTNTRIREQYF.

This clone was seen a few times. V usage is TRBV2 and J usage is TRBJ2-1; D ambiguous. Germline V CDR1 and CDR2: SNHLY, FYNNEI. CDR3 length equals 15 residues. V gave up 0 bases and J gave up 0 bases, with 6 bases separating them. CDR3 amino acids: CASSEAPSSYNEQFF. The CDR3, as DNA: TGTGCCAGCAGTGAAGCACCTAGCTCCTACAATGAGCAGTTCTTC.

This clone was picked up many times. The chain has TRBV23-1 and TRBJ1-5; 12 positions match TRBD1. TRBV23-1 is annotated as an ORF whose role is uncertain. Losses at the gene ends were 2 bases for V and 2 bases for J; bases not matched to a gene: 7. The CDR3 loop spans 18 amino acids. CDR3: CASSQPGTGGWGNQPQHF. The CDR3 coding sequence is TGCGCCAGCAGTCAACCAGGGACAGGGGGCTGGGGCAATCAGCCCCAGCATTTT.

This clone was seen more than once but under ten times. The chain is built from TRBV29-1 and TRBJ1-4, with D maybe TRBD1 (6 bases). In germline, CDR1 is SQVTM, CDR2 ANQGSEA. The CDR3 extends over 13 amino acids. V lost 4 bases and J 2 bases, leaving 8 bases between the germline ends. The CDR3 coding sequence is TGCAGCGTTGGGGACACCACTAATGAAAAACTGTTTTTT. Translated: CSVGDTTNEKLFF.

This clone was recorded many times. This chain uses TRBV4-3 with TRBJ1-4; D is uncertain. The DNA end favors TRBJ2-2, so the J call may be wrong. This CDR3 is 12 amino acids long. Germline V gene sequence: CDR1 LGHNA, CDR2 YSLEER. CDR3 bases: TGCGCCAGCAGCGGCCACCCTTTGGAGCTGTTTTTT. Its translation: CASSGHPLELFF.

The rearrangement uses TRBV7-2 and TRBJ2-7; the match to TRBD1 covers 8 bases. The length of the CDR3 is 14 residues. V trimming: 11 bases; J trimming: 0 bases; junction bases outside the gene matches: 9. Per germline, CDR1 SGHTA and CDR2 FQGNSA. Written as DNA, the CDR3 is TGTGCCTCTCAGTCCGGGACAGGCTCCTACGAGCAGTACTTC. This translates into CASQSGTGSYEQYF. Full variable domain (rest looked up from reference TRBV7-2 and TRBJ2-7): GAGVSQSPSNKVTEKGKDVELRCDPISGHTALYWYRQSLGQGLEFLIYFQGNSAPDKSGLPSDRFSAERTGGSVSTLTIQRTQQEDSAVYLCASQSGTGSYEQYFGPGTRLTVT.

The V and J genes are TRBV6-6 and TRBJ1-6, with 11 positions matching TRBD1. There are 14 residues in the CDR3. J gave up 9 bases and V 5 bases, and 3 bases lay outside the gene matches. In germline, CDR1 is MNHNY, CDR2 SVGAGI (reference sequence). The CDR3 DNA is TGTGCCAGCAGTATTGGGACAGGGGGTTCACCCCTCCACTTT. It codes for CASSIGTGGSPLHF.

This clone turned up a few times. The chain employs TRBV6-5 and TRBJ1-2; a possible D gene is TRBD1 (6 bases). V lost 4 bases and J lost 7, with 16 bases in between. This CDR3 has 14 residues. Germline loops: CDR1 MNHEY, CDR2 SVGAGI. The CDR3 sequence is CASSFYRDESGYTF. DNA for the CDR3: TGTGCCAGCAGTTTTTACAGGGATGAGAGTGGCTACACCTTC.

This chain's CDR3 is CASSGTGQNTGELFF. Written as DNA, the CDR3 is TGCGCCAGCAGCGGGACAGGGCAGAACACCGGGGAGCTGTTTTTT. The chain has TRBV5-1 and TRBJ2-2; 9 bases align to TRBD1. The length of the CDR3 is 15 residues. Germline V gene sequence: CDR1 SGHRS, CDR2 YFSETQ. The V segment lost 4 bases and the J segment 1 base; nucleotides outside the gene matches: 2.

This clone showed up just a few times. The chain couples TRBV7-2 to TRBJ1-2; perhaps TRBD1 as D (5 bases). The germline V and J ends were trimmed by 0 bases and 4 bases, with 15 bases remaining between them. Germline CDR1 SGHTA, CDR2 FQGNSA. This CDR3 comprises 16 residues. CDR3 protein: CASSLALTGSFYGYTF. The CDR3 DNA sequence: TGTGCCAGCAGCTTAGCGCTAACAGGATCTTTCTATGGCTACACCTTC.